The subject of this entry is one T cell receptor beta chain. Its antigen is currently unknown. Researchers ran the PCR with 60 Vbeta and 13 Jbeta primers. TCRdb's table, derived via immunoSEQ multiplex PCR, lists solely in-frame clones and lacks some. The table has 65,000 to 75,000 clones, about 65% seen once. The sample belongs to a study of cytomegalovirus exposure and HLA in healthy donors. CDR1 and CDR2 (germline): MNHEY, SVGAGI. CDR3 size: 14 residues. The V segment lost 3 bases and the J segment 4 bases; nucleotides outside the gene matches: 2. Notes on the study in general: Several of the most significant clusters appeared linked to common viral pathogens, based on a later analysis. According to reports, the classifier identified cytomegalovirus status with high specificity and sensitivity. Reportedly, HLA-A and HLA-B alleles of most subjects were accurately predicted from TCR beta.

The TCR comes from a woman aged 25-40 years in good health and CMV-seronegative. The chain has TRBV6-5 and TRBJ1-5; 8 bases are a match to TRBD1. The sequencing sample was made of PBMCs. DNA of the CDR3: TGTGCCAGCAGTTATACAGGGGGGAATCAGCCCCAGCATTTT. Encoded protein: CASSYTGGNQPQHF.